The 13 T cell receptor beta chains below all came from one sample that was sequenced in a study of blood T cell repertoires in COVID-19. Clones were sequenced by immunoSEQ multiplex PCR, and TCRdb holds only the in-frame ones, with some missing. The sample carries around 130,000 clones, under 90% recorded once. What was sequenced was peripheral blood. The receptors stem from a man between 60 and 75 years old with acute or convalescent COVID-19.

The chain is built from TRBV6-5 and TRBJ1-1; D remains unclear. The CDR3 runs to 14 residues. The germline V gene encodes CDR1 MNHEY and CDR2 SVGAGI. Between the trimmed V and J ends, which lost 6 bases and 1 base, there was a span of 12 bases. CDR3 nucleotides: TGTGCCAGCAGCCCACGGGGTCCGAACACTGAAGCTTTCTTT. Residues: CASSPRGPNTEAFF.

This clone came up a few times. This chain connects TRBV27 to TRBJ1-2; 10 bases line up with TRBD1. The CDR3 runs 16 residues. Germline V gene data show CDR1 as MNHEY and CDR2 as SMNVEV (reference sequence). The V gene end was trimmed by 0 bases and the J gene end by 3 bases; junction bases not matched to a gene: 4. The DNA of the CDR3 is TGTGCCAGCAGTTTATCCGGGACAGGGGTCTACTATGGCTACACCTTC. Translated: CASSLSGTGVYYGYTF.

The chain couples TRBV6-5 to TRBJ1-6; D is perhaps TRBD1 (6 bases). The germline V gene has CDR1 MNHEY and CDR2 SVGAGI. V dropped 0 bases and J dropped 7 bases, with 10 bases sitting between them. This CDR3 spans 15 amino acids. Here the CDR3 DNA reads TGTGCCAGCAGTTACTCGCAGGGGCTCAATTCACCCCTCCACTTT. It yields the protein CASSYSQGLNSPLHF.

The chain couples TRBV24-1 to TRBJ2-1, with a possible D match to TRBD2 (8 bases). The V end lost 1 base, the J end lost 0 bases, and 15 bases lay between the germline ends. In germline, CDR1 is KGHDR, CDR2 SFDVKD. The length of the CDR3 is 18 residues. CDR3: CATSDFDRAGGSYNEQFF. The CDR3 DNA is TGTGCCACCAGTGATTTTGACAGGGCGGGAGGCTCCTACAATGAGCAGTTCTTC.

The chain carries TRBV10-3 and TRBJ2-2, with D tentatively TRBD1 (6 bases). Trimming left V 0 bases short and J 4 bases short, with 12 bases between. The CDR3 has 16 amino acids. Germline CDR1 and CDR2: ENHRY and SYGVKD. CDR3 in DNA: TGTGCCATCAGTGAGTCTCGGTCAGGGGCCACCGGGGAGCTGTTTTTT. Encoded protein: CAISESRSGATGELFF.

This clone appeared many times. The J gene is TRBJ2-1, the V gene TRBV29-1; 9 bases align to TRBD1. Trimming at V came to 1 base and at J to 8 bases, leaving 12 bases not matched to a gene. The germline gives CDR1 SQVTM, CDR2 ANQGSEA. The length of the CDR3 is 16 residues. The CDR3 here is CSVEGTGALWRDEQFF. In DNA form, the CDR3 reads TGCAGCGTTGAAGGGACAGGGGCTCTTTGGAGGGATGAGCAGTTCTTC.

The CDR3 bases are TGTGCCAGTTCAAGACTAGCGGGAGGGCCAAACACCGGGGAGCTGTTTTTT. This encodes CASSRLAGGPNTGELFF. The V gene is TRBV19, the J gene TRBJ2-2; 14 bases line up with TRBD2. The V segment lost 8 bases and the J segment 2 bases; nucleotides outside the gene matches: 7. This CDR3 is built from 17 residues. Germline values: CDR1 LNHDA, CDR2 SQIVND (reference sequence).

V gene TRBV4-2 combines with J gene TRBJ2-2; 13 nucleotides agree with TRBD2. Losses at the gene ends were 4 bases for V and 6 bases for J; bases not matched to a gene: 8. This CDR3 has 17 amino acids. In germline, CDR1 is LGHNA, CDR2 YNFKEQ. The CDR3 DNA reads as TGTGCCAGCAGCCCGTGGACTAGCGGGAGCCGGGCCGGGGAGCTGTTTTTT. Translation gives CASSPWTSGSRAGELFF.

The J gene is TRBJ2-1, the V gene TRBV9; 8 nucleotides align to TRBD2. The CDR3 loop spans 13 amino acids. V was clipped by 4 bases and J by 7 bases; unmatched bases: 4. Germline V lookup: CDR1 SGDLS, CDR2 YYNGEE. In DNA form, the CDR3 reads TGTGCCAGCAGCCCGGGGGGGACGAATGAGCAGTTCTTC. Translation: CASSPGGTNEQFF.

The chain recombines TRBV11-2 with TRBJ2-5, with a tentative D call TRBD1 (5 bases). Trimming cost V 3 bases and J 4 bases, with 9 bases left between them. The CDR3 runs to 13 residues. Germline V gene data show CDR1 as SGHAT and CDR2 as FQNNGV. CDR3 protein: CASSFLGPETQYF. In nucleotides, the CDR3 is TGTGCCAGCAGCTTCCTGGGGCCAGAGACCCAGTACTTC.

The chain couples TRBV10-2 to TRBJ1-6, with 9 bases aligning to TRBD1. V lost 8 bases and J lost 7; bases outside the gene matches: 9. The CDR3 sequence is 15 residues long. Germline values: CDR1 WSHSY, CDR2 SAAADI. DNA for the CDR3: TGCGCCAGCGCCTCCCCGACAGGGGGAAATTCACCCCTCCACTTT. Amino acids: CASASPTGGNSPLHF.

The chain is built from TRBV29-1 and TRBJ1-2; TRBD1 agrees at 7 bases. The junction had 9 bases not matched to a gene; V was cut back by 0 bases and J by 2 bases. Germline V CDR1 and CDR2: SQVTM, ANQGSEA. The CDR3 loop spans 16 amino acids. CDR3 amino acids: CSVEDWVTGPNYGYTF. The CDR3 nucleotides are TGCAGCGTTGAAGATTGGGTGACAGGGCCAAACTATGGCTACACCTTC.

The chain has TRBV28 and TRBJ1-6, with 8 bases identical to TRBD1. V trimming: 6 bases; J trimming: 6 bases; junction bases outside the gene matches: 10. In germline, CDR1 is MDHEN, CDR2 SYDVKM. CDR3 length equals 16 residues. The CDR3 loop reads CASSIYPGGTNSPLHF. In DNA, the CDR3 is TGTGCCAGCAGCATATACCCAGGGGGCACTAATTCACCCCTCCACTTT.